Each of the 12 T cell receptor beta chains below was sequenced from the same sample in a study of blood T cell repertoires in COVID-19 (dated by TCRdb to about 2020). Library preparation used the immunoSEQ multiplex PCR assay. Not all clones reach the TCRdb copy of this immuneACCESS table, which keeps in-frame sequences only. Checked studies attribute under half of the gap to unresolved V genes and leave the rest unexplained. The sample yields fewer than 250,000 clones; approximately 80% were counted once. The top ten hold more than 9% of the sample. The sample consisted of peripheral blood. All receptors derive from an elderly woman with COVID-19, enrolled during active disease.

The chain joins TRBV10-3 to TRBJ2-1, with 10 bases identical to TRBD2. V trimming: 0 bases; J trimming: 8 bases; junction bases outside the gene matches: 10. CDR1 ENHRY and CDR2 SYGVKD come from the germline V gene. The CDR3 sequence is 17 residues long. CDR3 residues: CAISESIGAGGPHEQFF. The CDR3 DNA sequence: TGTGCCATCAGTGAGTCGATCGGAGCGGGGGGGCCCCATGAGCAGTTCTTC.

The genes are TRBV6-2 or TRBV6-3 and TRBJ2-7; D gene unclear. V was clipped by 6 bases and J by 4 bases, with 7 bases between them. The CDR3 has 11 residues. CDR1 is MNHEY and CDR2 is SVGEGT in the germline V gene. This CDR3 is CASSNQYEQYF. DNA of the CDR3: TGTGCCAGCAGCAACCAGTACGAGCAGTACTTC.

V usage is TRBV5-1 and J usage is TRBJ2-5; 7 nucleotides align to TRBD1. The J segment lost 3 bases and the V segment lost 4 bases, leaving 6 bases of the junction unmatched. The CDR3 consists of 14 residues. Germline V CDR1 and CDR2: SGHRS, YFSETQ. The CDR3 reads CASSPLTGEETQYF. The CDR3 coding sequence is TGCGCCAGCAGCCCTCTTACAGGGGAAGAGACCCAGTACTTC.

V usage is TRBV5-6 and J usage is TRBJ1-1; D is uncertain. Looked up from germline, CDR1 is SGHDT and CDR2 is YYEEEE. Trimming pared 5 bases from V and 2 bases from J, leaving 13 bases between. This CDR3 has 14 residues. Here the CDR3 reads CASRIGLVNTEAFF. Here the CDR3 DNA reads TGTGCCAGCAGGATAGGACTGGTCAACACTGAAGCTTTCTTT.

This clone was found a few times. This sequence joins TRBV2 and TRBJ1-2, with D tentatively TRBD1 (6 bases). Trimming left V 9 bases short and J 4 bases short, with 12 bases between. The CDR3 runs 12 residues. Germline V gives CDR1 SNHLY, CDR2 FYNNEI. The CDR3 loop is CASEGVGYGYTF. The CDR3, as DNA: TGTGCCAGTGAGGGGGTGGGCTATGGCTACACCTTC.

The rearrangement joins TRBV5-1 to TRBJ2-7; D gene unclear. The germline V gene has CDR1 SGHRS and CDR2 YFSETQ. CDR3 length: 12 amino acids. Trimming stripped 6 bases from V and 8 bases from J, with 15 bases between. DNA for the CDR3: TGCGCCAGCATCGACCTAACAGAGAAGCAGTACTTC. It encodes CASIDLTEKQYF.

This clone was seen just once. The CDR3 sequence: CATSRRMGQDLYGYTF. The CDR3 coding sequence is TGTGCCACCAGCCGACGAATGGGACAGGACCTTTATGGCTACACCTTC. The J gene is TRBJ1-2, the V gene TRBV15; 8 bases are shared with TRBD1. Germline V gives CDR1 LNHNV, CDR2 YYDKDF (reference sequence). Trimming at V came to 5 bases and at J to 5 bases, leaving 13 bases not matched to a gene. The CDR3 has 16 residues.

This chain connects TRBV6-2 or TRBV6-3 to TRBJ1-5, with 9 positions matching TRBD1. Germline V lookup: CDR1 MNHEY, CDR2 SVGEGT. The CDR3 consists of 19 residues. After removal of 2 bases from V and 4 bases from J, the junction contained 15 bases not matched to a gene. The CDR3 bases are TGTGCCAGCAGTTACCTTTCTGGACAGGGGAATTTCGGGAATCAGCCCCAGCATTTT. It yields the protein CASSYLSGQGNFGNQPQHF.

The gene calls are TRBV19 and TRBJ1-1; tentative D call: TRBD1 (5 bases). Germline V gene data show CDR1 as LNHDA and CDR2 as SQIVND (reference sequence). The CDR3 is 12 amino acids. The V and J ends lost 9 bases and 5 bases respectively, with 13 bases between them. CDR3 nucleotide sequence: TGTGCCAGCGAGGGCGGGACGACTGAAGCTTTCTTT. It specifies CASEGGTTEAFF.

V usage is TRBV27 and J usage is TRBJ2-1; 8 bases are a match to TRBD2. Germline V lookup: CDR1 MNHEY, CDR2 SMNVEV (reference sequence). CDR3 length: 11 amino acids. With V trimmed by 8 bases and J by 6 bases, 0 bases remained unmatched. The chain's CDR3 is CASLAGNEQFF. The CDR3 DNA follows: TGTGCCAGCCTAGCGGGCAATGAGCAGTTCTTC.

This clone was counted once. The chain joins TRBV4-2 to TRBJ1-2; maybe TRBD1 (5 bases). Germline V gives CDR1 LGHNA, CDR2 YNFKEQ. CDR3 length equals 16 residues. Between the trimmed V and J ends, which lost 4 bases and 2 bases, there was a span of 17 bases. As DNA, the CDR3 is TGTGCCAGCAGCCCGTCCCCGGGGGAAGGCAACTATGGCTACACCTTC. It codes for CASSPSPGEGNYGYTF.

In its sample, this clone was seen a few times. The chain recombines TRBV5-1 with TRBJ2-1; TRBD1 matches 11 bases. This CDR3 comprises 14 residues. Losses at the gene ends were 4 bases for V and 7 bases for J; bases not matched to a gene: 4. The germline V gene has CDR1 SGHRS and CDR2 YFSETQ. DNA for the CDR3: TGCGCCAGCAGCGACGGGACAGGGGGGAATGAGCAGTTCTTC. It codes for CASSDGTGGNEQFF. The full variable domain, in which reference TRBV5-1 and TRBJ2-1 provide the parts outside the CDR3, is KAGVTQTPRYLIKTRGQQVTLSCSPISGHRSVSWYQQTPGQGLQFLFEYFSETQRNKGNFPGRFSGRQFSNSRSEMNVSTLELGDSALYLCASSDGTGGNEQFFGPGTRLTVL.